This TCR beta chain originates from a study of T cell repertoires in cytomegalovirus infection. Study-wide background: Carrying CMV and the relevant HLA type showed in public TCR beta signatures.

V lost 4 bases and J lost 5; bases outside the gene matches: 5. Per the germline V gene, CDR1 is MNHEY and CDR2 is SVGEGT. The CDR3 contains 14 residues. In its sample, this clonotype was seen a few times. The antigen remains undetermined. TCRdb used MiXCR to reprocess the reads, holding one entry per CDR3 protein. In the table there are around 490,000 distinct CDR3 sequences, 26% of which are singletons. Study-wide points: Based on cumulative public TCR beta family frequency, carriers of CMV plus the relevant HLA were identified. The response measured ex vivo was dominated by TCR beta clonotypes (HLA-C-restricted and CMV-specific).

The chain is built from TRBV6-2 or TRBV6-3 and TRBJ2-3; 8 bases are shared with TRBD1. This clonotype was obtained from a human donor in good health (CMV status not recorded). Some clones in this sample may be carry-over from other donors' samples. The sequencing sample was made of PBMCs. This chain's CDR3 is CASSSRGLEDTQYF. The CDR3 nucleotides read TGTGCCAGCAGTTCCAGGGGGCTTGAAGATACGCAGTATTTT.